This T cell receptor beta chain derives from a study of radiotherapy plus CTLA-4 blockade in lung cancer. This clone was found a few times. Deletions cut 6 bases from V and 1 base from J, with 18 bases between. Germline V lookup: CDR1 MDHEN, CDR2 SYDVKM. The CDR3 sequence is 16 residues long. Libraries were prepared by immunoSEQ multiplex PCR; TCRdb keeps only in-frame clonotypes and omits some of them. The table includes approximately 40,000 clones, roughly three quarters detected once. V and J are TRBV28 and TRBJ1-1, with a tentative D call TRBD1 (5 bases). The specimen was peripheral blood, collected from a patient treated with radiotherapy plus ipilimumab. This receptor was obtained from a human donor with non-small cell lung cancer whose response to radiotherapy plus ipilimumab could not be evaluated. CDR3 in DNA: TGTGCCAGCAGCCCACGGGGGGAGTTAGCGAACACTGAAGCTTTCTTT. Translation: CASSPRGELANTEAFF.